This T cell receptor beta chain emerged from a study of blood T cell repertoires in COVID-19. Across the whole study: PBMCs, B-cell-depleted T cells, or T cells provided the cDNA or gDNA that made up the material.

Some clones are missing from TCRdb's copy, which holds only in-frame ones; the method was immunoSEQ multiplex PCR. The sample holds roughly 130,000 clones, over 80% seen once. Germline lookup yields CDR1 MNHNY and CDR2 SVGAGI (reference sequence). The CDR3 is 16 amino acids. V trimming: 6 bases; J trimming: 5 bases; junction bases outside the gene matches: 12. The Seattle site enrolled patients during active infection and followed them longitudinally. The chain combines TRBV6-6 with TRBJ2-5; 10 bases align to TRBD2. Sample: peripheral blood. This receptor was obtained from a man in his thirties or forties with COVID-19, enrolled during active disease. CDR3: CASRAPLAGETETQYF. The CDR3, as DNA: TGTGCCAGCAGAGCCCCCCTAGCGGGAGAAACGGAGACCCAGTACTTC.